The T cell receptor (beta chain) described here comes from a study of patients and donors after allogeneic stem cell transplantation (TCRdb year 2020). Library prep was done by RT-PCR. Sequencing took place on a NextSeq 550. Using fastp at Q25 and MiXCR, TCRdb reprocessed the public reads and kept productive beta chains. All rows with the same CDR3 protein become a single entry with the most common DNA and genes. The sample data list around 23,000 distinct CDR3 sequences, and roughly 43% of these were observed just once. Together, the top ten hold 65% to 80% of the sample. On this clonotype itself: What this receptor recognizes is not known. It has no much larger one-base neighbor in the sample; base qualities were not kept.

CDR1 and CDR2 are drawn from the germline V gene (reference sequence): DFQATT, SNEGSKA. Trimming takes 5 bases from V and 6 bases from J, and the germline ends sit 14 bases apart. Measured from the cysteine to the phenylalanine, the CDR3 is 12 residues long. Solely the CDR3 DNA is kept, with 36 bases framed from the first base. The sequence is built from TRBV20-1 and TRBJ2-7; TRBD2 is possibly the D segment (6 matching bases). Sequences were obtained from blood, either unsorted or a sorted T cell fraction (not recorded which). The clonotype was recovered from a human donor who was either an allogeneic HSCT recipient or a stem cell or donor lymphocyte infusion donor (not recorded which). It is not recorded whose cells these are; they may come from a transplant donor. The sequenced DNA: TGCAGTGCTGCGGGGCACAGAGCCGAGCAGTACTTC. It translates as CSAAGHRAEQYF.